This T cell receptor (beta chain) is from a study of tumor-infiltrating lymphocytes in primary liver carcinoma. Study-wide background: Every sample contained roughly 3.65 to 8 million productive TCRbeta reads, and these numbers were similar from one tissue type to another. Study findings and constraints: Left bulk and unsorted, the samples did not allow CD4+ and CD8+ repertoires to be compared.

A note on this clonotype: The antigen remains undetermined.

Unsorted whole blood yielded blood RNA, and germline DNA was extracted as well. This CDR3 has 11 amino acids. Deletions cut 5 bases from V and 3 bases from J, with 5 bases between. Priming with a constant-region primer yielded TCR beta cDNA from roughly 0.45 ug total RNA. Investigators got TCR beta libraries out of three nested multiplex PCR rounds, done with slightly modified ARM-PCR. With TRBV1-TRBV30 forward primers and a C-beta reverse primer, the first two PCR rounds were run for 10 to 11 cycles each. Each CDR3 protein is one row after TCRdb ran MiXCR on the multiplex PCR reads. The sample consists of about 180,000 distinct CDR3 sequences, over 45% of them appearing once.

This TCR derives from a middle-aged man with primary liver carcinoma and hepatitis B virus infection. The rearrangement uses TRBV12-3 or TRBV12-4 and TRBJ2-7; D remains ambiguous. The specimen sequenced was peripheral blood. CDR3 loop: CASSSIYEQYF. Here the CDR3 DNA reads TGTGCCAGCAGTAGCATCTACGAGCAGTACTTC.